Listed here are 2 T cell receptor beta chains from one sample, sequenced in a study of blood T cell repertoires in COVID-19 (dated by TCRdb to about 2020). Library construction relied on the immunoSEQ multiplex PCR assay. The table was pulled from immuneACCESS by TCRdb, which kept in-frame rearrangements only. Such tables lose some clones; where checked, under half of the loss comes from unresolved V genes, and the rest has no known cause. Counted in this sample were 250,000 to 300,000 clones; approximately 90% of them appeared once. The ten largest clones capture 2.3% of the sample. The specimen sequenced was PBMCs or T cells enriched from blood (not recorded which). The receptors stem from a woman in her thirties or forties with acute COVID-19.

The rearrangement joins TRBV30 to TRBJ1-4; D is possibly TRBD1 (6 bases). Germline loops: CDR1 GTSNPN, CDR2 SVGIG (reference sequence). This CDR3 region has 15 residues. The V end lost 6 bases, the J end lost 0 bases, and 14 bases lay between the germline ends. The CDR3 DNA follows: TGTGCCTGTCAACCGACAGGTGCAACTAATGAAAAACTGTTTTTT. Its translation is CACQPTGATNEKLFF.

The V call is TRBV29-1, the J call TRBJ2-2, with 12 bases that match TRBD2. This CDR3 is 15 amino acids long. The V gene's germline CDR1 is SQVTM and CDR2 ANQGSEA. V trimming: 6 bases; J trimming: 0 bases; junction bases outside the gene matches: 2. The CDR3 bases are TGCAGCGTCGGGACTAGCGGGTCGAACACCGGGGAGCTGTTTTTT. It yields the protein CSVGTSGSNTGELFF.